This T cell receptor beta chain was sequenced for a study of T cell responses to AZD1222 COVID-19 vaccine. Generated by immunoSEQ multiplex PCR, the TCRdb table keeps only in-frame clones and is missing some. The table shows under 150,000 clones, with 85% to 90% occurring only once. Per the germline V gene, CDR1 is KGHSH and CDR2 is LQKENI. The ends lost 2 bases at V and 1 base at J; junction bases unmatched: 4. The CDR3 runs to 16 residues. The chain employs TRBV18 and TRBJ2-7, with TRBD1 matching 11 bases. This sequence originates from an adult who received the AZD1222 COVID-19 vaccine. Sequenced material: peripheral blood, taken 28 days after the second AZD1222 dose. The DNA of the CDR3 is TGTGCCAGCTCACCATCCGGGACAGGGGGTTCCTACGAGCAGTACTTC. Amino acid sequence: CASSPSGTGGSYEQYF. Supplemented by reference TRBV18 and TRBJ2-7, the full variable domain reads NAGVMQNPRHLVRRRGQEARLRCSPMKGHSHVYWYRQLPEEGLKFMVYLQKENIIDESGMPKERFSAEFPKEGPSILRIQQVVRGDSAAYFCASSPSGTGGSYEQYFGPGTRLTVT.